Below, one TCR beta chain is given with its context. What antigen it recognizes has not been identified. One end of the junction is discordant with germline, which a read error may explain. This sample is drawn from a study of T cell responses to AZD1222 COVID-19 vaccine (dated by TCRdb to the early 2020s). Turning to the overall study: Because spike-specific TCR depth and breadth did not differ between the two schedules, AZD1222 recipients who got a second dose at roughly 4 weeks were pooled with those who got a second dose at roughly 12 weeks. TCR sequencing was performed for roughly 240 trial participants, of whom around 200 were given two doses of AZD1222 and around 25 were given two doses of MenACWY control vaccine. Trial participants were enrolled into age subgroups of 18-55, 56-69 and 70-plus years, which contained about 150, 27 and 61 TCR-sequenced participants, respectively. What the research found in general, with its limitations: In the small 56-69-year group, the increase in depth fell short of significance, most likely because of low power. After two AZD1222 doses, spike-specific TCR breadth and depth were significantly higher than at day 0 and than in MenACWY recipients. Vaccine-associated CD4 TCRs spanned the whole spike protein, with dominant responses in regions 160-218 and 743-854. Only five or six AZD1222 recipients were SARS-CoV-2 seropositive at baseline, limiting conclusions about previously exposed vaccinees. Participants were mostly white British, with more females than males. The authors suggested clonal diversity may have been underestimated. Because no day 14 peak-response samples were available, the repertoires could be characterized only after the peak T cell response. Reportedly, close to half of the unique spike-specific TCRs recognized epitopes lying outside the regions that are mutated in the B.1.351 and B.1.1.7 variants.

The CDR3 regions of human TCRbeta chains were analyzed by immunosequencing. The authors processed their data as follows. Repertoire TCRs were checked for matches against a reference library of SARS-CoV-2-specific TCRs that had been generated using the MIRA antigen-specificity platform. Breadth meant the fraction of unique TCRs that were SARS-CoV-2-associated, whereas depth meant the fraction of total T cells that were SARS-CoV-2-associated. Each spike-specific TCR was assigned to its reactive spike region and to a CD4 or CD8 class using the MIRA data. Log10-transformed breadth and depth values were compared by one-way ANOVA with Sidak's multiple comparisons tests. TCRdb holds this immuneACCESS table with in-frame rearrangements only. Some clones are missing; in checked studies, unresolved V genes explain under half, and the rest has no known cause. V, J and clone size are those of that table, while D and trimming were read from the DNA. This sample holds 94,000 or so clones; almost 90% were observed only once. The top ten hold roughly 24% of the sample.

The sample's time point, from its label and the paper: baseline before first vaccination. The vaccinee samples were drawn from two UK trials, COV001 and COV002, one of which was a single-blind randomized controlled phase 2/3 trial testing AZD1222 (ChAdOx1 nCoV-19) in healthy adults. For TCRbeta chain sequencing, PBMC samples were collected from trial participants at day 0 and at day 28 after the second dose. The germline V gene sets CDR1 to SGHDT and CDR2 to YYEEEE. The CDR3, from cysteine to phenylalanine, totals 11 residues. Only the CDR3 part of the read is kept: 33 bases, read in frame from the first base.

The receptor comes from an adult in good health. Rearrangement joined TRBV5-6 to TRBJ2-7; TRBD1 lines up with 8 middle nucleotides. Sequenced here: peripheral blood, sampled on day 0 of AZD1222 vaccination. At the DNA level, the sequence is TGTGCCAGCAGCCGAGACAGGGGCGAAACCTTC. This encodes CASSRDRGETF.